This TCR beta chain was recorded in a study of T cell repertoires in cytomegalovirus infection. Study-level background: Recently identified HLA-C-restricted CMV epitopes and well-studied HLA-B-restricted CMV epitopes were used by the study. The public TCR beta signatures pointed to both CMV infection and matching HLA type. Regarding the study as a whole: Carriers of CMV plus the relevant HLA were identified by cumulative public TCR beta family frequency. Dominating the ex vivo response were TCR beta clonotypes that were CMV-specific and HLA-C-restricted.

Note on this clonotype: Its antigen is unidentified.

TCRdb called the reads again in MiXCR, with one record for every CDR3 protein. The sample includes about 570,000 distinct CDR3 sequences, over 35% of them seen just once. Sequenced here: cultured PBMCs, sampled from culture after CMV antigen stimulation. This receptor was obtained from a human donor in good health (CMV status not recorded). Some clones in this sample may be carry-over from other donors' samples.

The CDR3 bases are TGTGCCACACAAGGCGGCAGGGGAGCAACTAATGAAAAACTGTTTTTT. Protein sequence: CATQGGRGATNEKLFF. The genes are TRBV10-3 and TRBJ1-4; D might be TRBD1 (6 bases). The CDR3 covers 16 residues. V gave up 10 bases and J gave up 0 bases, with 18 bases separating them. Germline V lookup: CDR1 ENHRY, CDR2 SYGVKD.